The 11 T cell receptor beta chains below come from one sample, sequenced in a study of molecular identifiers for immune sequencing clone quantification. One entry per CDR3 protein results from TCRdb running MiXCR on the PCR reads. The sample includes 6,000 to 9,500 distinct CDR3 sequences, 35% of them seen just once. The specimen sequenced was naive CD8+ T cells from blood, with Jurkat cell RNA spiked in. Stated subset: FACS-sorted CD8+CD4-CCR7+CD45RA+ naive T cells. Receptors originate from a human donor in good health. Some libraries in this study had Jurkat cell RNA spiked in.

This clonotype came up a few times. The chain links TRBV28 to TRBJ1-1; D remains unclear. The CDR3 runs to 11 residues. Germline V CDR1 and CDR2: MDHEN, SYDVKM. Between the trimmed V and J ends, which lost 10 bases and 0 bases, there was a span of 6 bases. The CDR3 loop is CATSVNTEAFF. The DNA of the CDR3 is TGTGCCACCTCAGTGAACACTGAAGCTTTCTTT.

CDR3 residues: CASSLSVAGDYEQYF. The CDR3 DNA sequence: TGTGCCAGCAGTTTATCGGTAGCGGGGGACTACGAGCAGTACTTC. The chain carries TRBV28 and TRBJ2-7; 9 bases are shared with TRBD2. V trimming: 1 base; J trimming: 3 bases; junction bases outside the gene matches: 4. CDR1 is MDHEN, CDR2 SYDVKM, per germline. This CDR3 is 15 amino acids long.

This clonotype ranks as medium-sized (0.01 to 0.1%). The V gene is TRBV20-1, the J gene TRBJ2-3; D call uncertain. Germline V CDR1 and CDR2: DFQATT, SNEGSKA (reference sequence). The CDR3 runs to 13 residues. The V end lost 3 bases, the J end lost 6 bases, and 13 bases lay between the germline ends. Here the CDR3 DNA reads TGCAGTGCTAGTCGTCCCCTCGGGGATACGCAGTATTTT. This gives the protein CSASRPLGDTQYF.

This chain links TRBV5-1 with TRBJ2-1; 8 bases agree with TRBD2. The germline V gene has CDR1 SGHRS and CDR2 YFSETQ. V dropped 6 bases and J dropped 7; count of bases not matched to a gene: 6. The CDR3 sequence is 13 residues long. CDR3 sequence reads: CASIRLARNEQFF. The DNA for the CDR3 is TGCGCCAGCATCAGACTAGCGAGGAATGAGCAGTTCTTC.

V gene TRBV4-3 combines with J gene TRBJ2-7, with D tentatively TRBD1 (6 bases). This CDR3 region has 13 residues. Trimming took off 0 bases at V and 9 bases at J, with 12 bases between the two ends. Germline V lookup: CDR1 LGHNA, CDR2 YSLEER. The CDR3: CASSQDMGAGQYF. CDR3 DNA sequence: TGCGCCAGCAGCCAAGATATGGGGGCCGGGCAGTACTTC.

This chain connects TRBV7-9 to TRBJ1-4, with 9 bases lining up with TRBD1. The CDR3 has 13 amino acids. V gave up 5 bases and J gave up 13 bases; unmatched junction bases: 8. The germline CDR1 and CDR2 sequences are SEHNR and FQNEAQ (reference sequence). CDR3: CASSPTGTGRLFF. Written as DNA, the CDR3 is TGTGCCAGCAGCCCTACCGGGACAGGGAGACTGTTTTTT.

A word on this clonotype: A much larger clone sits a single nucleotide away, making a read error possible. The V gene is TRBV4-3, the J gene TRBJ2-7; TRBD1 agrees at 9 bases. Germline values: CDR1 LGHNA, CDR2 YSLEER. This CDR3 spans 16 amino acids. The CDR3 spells CASSQTPGQGTYEQCF. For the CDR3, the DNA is TGCGCCAGCAGCCAAACTCCAGGACAGGGGACCTACGAGCAGTGCTTC.

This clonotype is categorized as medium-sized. The chain's CDR3 is CASSLAGVADTDTQYF. CDR3 bases: TGTGCCAGCAGCTTAGCAGGTGTAGCGGACACAGATACGCAGTATTTT. This sequence joins TRBV7-9 and TRBJ2-3, with D possibly matching TRBD2 (6 bases). CDR3 length: 16 amino acids. Trimming removed 0 bases from V and 2 bases from J, with 12 bases in between. The germline gives CDR1 SEHNR, CDR2 FQNEAQ (reference sequence).

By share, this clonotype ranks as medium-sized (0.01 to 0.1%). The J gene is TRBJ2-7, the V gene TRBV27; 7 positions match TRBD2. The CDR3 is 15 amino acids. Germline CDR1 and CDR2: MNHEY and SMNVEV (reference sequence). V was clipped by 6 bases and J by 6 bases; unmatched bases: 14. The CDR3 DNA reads TGTGCCAGCAGCCCTACTCCCGGGGGACTAAGCGAGCAGTACTTC. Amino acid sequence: CASSPTPGGLSEQYF.

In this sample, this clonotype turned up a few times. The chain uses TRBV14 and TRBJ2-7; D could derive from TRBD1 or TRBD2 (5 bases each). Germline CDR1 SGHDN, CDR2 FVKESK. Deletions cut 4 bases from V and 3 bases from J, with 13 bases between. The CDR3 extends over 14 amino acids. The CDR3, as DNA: TGTGCCAGCAGCCGTCGGGACCGAGACTACGAGCAGTACTTC. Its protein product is CASSRRDRDYEQYF.

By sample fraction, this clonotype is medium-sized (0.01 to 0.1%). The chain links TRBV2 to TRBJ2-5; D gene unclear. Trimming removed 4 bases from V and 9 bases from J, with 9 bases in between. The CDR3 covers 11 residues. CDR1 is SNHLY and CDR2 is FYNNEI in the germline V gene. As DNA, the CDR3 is TGTGCCAGCAGTGGCCCGTTGCCCCAGTACTTC. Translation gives CASSGPLPQYF.